This T cell receptor beta chain derives from a study of identical twins. Using its own MiXCR run on the 5' RACE reads, TCRdb lists one record per CDR3 protein. The repertoire holds 570,000 or so distinct CDR3 sequences, with 9.5% to 10% as singletons. The table lists this clonotype with many counts. Its antigen remains unknown. The ends were cut back, 2 bases at V and 5 bases at J, with 13 bases in the middle. Germline V gene lookup returns CDR1 SGHRS and CDR2 YFSETQ. This CDR3 has 14 residues. Points from the study as a whole: Sharing of beta out-of-frame sequences by twins showed a weaker excess. High-abundance cord blood beta clonotypes had fewer insertions; memory repertoires showed none.

The same specimen was also included in a second study, on yellow fever vaccine responses in identical twins.

The sequenced sample consisted of PBMCs. This chain joins TRBV5-1 and TRBJ1-1, with D perhaps matching TRBD1 (6 bases). The origin of this receptor is a woman between 18 and 29 years old in good health. For the CDR3, the DNA is TGCGCCAGCAGCTTTAGGGGGAGAGAGACTGAAGCTTTCTTT. Translating it yields CASSFRGRETEAFF.